The source of this T cell receptor beta chain is a study of radiation and T cells in renal cell carcinoma. Study context: Nephrectomy followed 15 Gy stereotactic body radiation by 4 weeks.

Note on this clone: Its matching antigen is unknown.

Study conclusions and caveats: From baseline, blood top tumor clonotypes peaked at 2 weeks post-radiation.

Time point: baseline pretreatment blood. Treatment defined: 15 Gy SBRT to primary tumor, nephrectomy 4 weeks later. Radiation-treated patients gave blood at baseline, week 2 and week 4. V gave up 7 bases and J gave up 3 bases, with 8 bases separating them. The CDR3 runs to 11 residues. CDR1 and CDR2 from the germline V gene are DFQATT and SNEGSKA (reference sequence). Here immunoSEQ multiplex PCR was the method, and the copy in TCRdb shows in-frame clones only, minus some. Of 100,000 to 150,000 clones listed, 82% are singletons. The sequencing used blood, collected from a patient whose treatment included radiotherapy and nephrectomy. The chain couples TRBV20-1 to TRBJ2-3; D gene uncertain. This clonotype was obtained from a woman in her sixties with renal cell carcinoma. CDR3 in DNA: TGCAGTGATCACTGGACAGATACGCAGTATTTT. Translation: CSDHWTDTQYF.